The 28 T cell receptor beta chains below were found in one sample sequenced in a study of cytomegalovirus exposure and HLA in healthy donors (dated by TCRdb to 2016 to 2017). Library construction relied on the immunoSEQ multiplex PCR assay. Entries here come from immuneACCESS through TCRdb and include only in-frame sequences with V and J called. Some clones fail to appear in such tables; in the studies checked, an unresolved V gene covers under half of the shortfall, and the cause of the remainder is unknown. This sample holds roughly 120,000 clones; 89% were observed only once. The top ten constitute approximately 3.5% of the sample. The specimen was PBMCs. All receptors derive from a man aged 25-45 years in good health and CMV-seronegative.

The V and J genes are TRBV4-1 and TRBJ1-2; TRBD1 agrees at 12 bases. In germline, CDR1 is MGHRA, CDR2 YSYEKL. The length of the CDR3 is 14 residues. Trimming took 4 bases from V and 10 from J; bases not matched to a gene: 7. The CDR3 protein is CASSLRDRGLDYTF. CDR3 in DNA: TGCGCCAGCAGCCTTAGGGACAGGGGGCTGGACTACACCTTC.

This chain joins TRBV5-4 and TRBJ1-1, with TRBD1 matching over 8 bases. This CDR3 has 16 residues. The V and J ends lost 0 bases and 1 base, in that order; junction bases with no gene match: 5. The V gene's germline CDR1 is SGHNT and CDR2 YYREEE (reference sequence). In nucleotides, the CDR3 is TGTGCCAGCAGCTTGGGGCAGGGGGCTCCGAACACTGAAGCTTTCTTT. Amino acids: CASSLGQGAPNTEAFF.

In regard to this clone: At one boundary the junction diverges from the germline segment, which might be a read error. The CDR3 loop is CASSQVVQGRNEKLFF. DNA of the CDR3: TGCGCCAGCAGCCAAGTCGTACAGGGCAGGAATGAGAAACTGTTTTTT. The rearrangement links TRBV4-3 to TRBJ1-4; D is perhaps TRBD1 (6 bases). This CDR3 contains 16 residues. Germline V gene data show CDR1 as LGHNA and CDR2 as YSLEER.

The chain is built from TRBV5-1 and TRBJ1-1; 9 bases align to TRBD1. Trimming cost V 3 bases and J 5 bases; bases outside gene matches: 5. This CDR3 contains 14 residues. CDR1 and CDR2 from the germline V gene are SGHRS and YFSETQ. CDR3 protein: CASSSGQGRTEAFF. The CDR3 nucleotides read TGCGCCAGCAGCTCTGGACAGGGGAGGACTGAAGCTTTCTTT.

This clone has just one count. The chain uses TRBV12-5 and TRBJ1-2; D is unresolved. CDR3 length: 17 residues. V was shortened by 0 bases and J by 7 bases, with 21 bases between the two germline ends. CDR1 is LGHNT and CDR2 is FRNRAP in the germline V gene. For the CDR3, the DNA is TGTGCTAGTGGTTTGGTACAACCGGGATCGGAGTATTCTGGCTACACCTTC. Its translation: CASGLVQPGSEYSGYTF.

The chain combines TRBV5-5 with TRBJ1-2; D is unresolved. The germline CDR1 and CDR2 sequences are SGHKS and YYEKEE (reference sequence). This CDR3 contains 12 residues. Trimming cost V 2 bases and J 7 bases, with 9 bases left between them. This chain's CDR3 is CASSLGGSGYTF. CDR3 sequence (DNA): TGTGCCAGCAGCTTAGGAGGGAGTGGCTACACCTTC.

This CDR3 reads CASSLRDRFTYEQYF. CDR3 nucleotide sequence: TGTGCCAGCAGCTTACGGGACAGGTTTACCTACGAGCAGTACTTC. The V call is TRBV7-8, the J call TRBJ2-7; 8 bases align to TRBD1. CDR3 size: 15 residues. Germline CDR1 reads SGHVS; CDR2 reads FQNEAQ. The ends lost 2 bases at V and 2 bases at J; junction bases unmatched: 5. Full variable domain (outside the CDR3, taken from reference TRBV7-8 and TRBJ2-7): GAGVSQSPRYKVAKRGQDVALRCDPISGHVSLFWYQQALGQGPEFLTYFQNEAQLDKSGLPSDRFFAERPEGSVSTLKIQRTQQEDSAVYLCASSLRDRFTYEQYFGPGTRLTVT.

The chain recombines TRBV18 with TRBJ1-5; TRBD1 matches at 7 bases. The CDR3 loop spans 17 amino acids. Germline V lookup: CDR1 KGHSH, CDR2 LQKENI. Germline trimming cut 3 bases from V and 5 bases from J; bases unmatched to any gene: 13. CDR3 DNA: TGTGCCAGCTCACCGGGGACAGCGGCTTTCGAGTATCAGCCCCAGCATTTT. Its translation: CASSPGTAAFEYQPQHF.

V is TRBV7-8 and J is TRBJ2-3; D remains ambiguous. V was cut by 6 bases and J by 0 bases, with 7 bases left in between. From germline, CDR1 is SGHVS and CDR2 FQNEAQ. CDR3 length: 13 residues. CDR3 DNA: TGTGCCAGCAGTCAACTTAGCACAGATACGCAGTATTTT. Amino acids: CASSQLSTDTQYF.

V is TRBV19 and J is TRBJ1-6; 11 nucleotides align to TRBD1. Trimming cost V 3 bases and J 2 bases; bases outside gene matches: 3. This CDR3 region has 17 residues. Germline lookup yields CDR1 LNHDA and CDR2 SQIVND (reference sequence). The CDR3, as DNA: TGTGCCAGTAGTATGGGACAGGGGGAGGCCTATAATTCACCCCTCCACTTT. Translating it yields CASSMGQGEAYNSPLHF.

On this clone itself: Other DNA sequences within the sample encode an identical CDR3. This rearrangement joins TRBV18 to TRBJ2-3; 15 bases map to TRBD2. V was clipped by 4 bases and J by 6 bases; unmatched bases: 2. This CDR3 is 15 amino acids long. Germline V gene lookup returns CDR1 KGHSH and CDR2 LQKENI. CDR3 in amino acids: CASSRTSGGADTQYF. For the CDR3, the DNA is TGTGCCAGCTCACGGACTAGCGGGGGGGCGGATACGCAGTATTTT.

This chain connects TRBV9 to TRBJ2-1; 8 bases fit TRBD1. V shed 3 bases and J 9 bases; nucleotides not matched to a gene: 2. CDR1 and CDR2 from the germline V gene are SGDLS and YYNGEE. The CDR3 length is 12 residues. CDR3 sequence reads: CASSGTGGEQFF. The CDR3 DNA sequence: TGTGCCAGCAGCGGAACAGGGGGTGAGCAGTTCTTC.

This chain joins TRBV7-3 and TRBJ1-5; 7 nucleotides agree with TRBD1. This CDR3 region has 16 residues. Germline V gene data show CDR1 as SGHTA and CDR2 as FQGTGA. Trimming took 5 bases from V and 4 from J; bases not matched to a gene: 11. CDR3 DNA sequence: TGTGCCAGCAGCCGCACCCGGGACAGCATTAATCAGCCCCAGCATTTT. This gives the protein CASSRTRDSINQPQHF.

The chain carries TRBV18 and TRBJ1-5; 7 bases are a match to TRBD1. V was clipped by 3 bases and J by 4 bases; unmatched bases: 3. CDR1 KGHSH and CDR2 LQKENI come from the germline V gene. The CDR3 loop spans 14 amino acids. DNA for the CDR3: TGTGCCAGCTCACCCTCAGGGGGGAATCAGCCCCAGCATTTT. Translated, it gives CASSPSGGNQPQHF.

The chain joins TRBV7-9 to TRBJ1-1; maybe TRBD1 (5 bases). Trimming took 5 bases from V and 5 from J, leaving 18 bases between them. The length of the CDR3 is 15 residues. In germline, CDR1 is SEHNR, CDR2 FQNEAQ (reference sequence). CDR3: CASSLGASKGTEAFF. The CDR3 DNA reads TGTGCCAGCAGCCTAGGGGCCTCTAAGGGGACTGAAGCTTTCTTT.

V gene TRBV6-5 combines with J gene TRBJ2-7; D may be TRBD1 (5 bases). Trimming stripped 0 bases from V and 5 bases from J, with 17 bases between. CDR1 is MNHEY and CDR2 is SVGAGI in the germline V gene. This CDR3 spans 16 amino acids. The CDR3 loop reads CASSYSGGQGRHEQYF. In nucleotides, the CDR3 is TGTGCCAGCAGTTACTCGGGTGGTCAGGGAAGACACGAGCAGTACTTC.

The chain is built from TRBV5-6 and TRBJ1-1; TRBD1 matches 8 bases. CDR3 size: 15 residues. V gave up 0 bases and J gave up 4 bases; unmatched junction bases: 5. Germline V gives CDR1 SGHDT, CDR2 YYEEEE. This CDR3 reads CASSLVDREATEAFF. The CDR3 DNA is TGTGCCAGCAGCTTGGTGGACAGGGAAGCCACTGAAGCTTTCTTT. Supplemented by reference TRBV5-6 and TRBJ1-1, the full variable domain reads DAGVTQSPTHLIKTRGQQVTLRCSPKSGHDTVSWYQQALGQGPQFIFQYYEEEERQRGNFPDRFSGHQFPNYSSELNVNALLLGDSALYLCASSLVDREATEAFFGQGTRLTVV.

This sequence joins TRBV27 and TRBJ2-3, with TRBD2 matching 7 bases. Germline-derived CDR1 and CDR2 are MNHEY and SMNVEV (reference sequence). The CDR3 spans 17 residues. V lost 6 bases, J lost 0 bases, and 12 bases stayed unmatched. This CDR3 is CASRLWAGDASTDTQYF. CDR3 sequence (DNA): TGTGCCAGCAGGCTTTGGGCGGGGGATGCTAGCACAGATACGCAGTATTTT.

The CDR3 is CATQSGQGPHEQFF. The CDR3 coding sequence is TGTGCCACCCAGTCGGGACAGGGCCCCCATGAGCAGTTCTTC. This rearrangement joins TRBV28 to TRBJ2-1; 9 nucleotides align to TRBD1. Germline V gene lookup returns CDR1 MDHEN and CDR2 SYDVKM. The CDR3 length is 14 residues. V lost 10 bases and J lost 8; bases outside the gene matches: 12.

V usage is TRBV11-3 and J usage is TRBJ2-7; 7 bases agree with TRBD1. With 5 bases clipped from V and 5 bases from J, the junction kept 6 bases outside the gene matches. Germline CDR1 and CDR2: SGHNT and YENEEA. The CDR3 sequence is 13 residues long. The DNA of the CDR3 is TGTGCCAGCAGCGTGACAGGGACCCACGAGCAGTACTTC. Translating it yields CASSVTGTHEQYF.

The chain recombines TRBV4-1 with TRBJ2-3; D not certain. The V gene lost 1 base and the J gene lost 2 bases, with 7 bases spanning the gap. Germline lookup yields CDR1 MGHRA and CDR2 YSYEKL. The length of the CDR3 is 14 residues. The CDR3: CASSQALVTDTQYF. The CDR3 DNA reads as TGCGCCAGCAGCCAAGCCCTAGTCACAGATACGCAGTATTTT.

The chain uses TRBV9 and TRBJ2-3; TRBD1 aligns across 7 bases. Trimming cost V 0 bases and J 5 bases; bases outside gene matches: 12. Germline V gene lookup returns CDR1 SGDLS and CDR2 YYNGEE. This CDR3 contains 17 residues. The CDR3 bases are TGTGCCAGCAGCGTAGGGCCACAGGGGCCGCTTCTAGATACGCAGTATTTT. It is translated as CASSVGPQGPLLDTQYF. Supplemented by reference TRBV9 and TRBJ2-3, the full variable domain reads DSGVTQTPKHLITATGQRVTLRCSPRSGDLSVYWYQQSLDQGLQFLIQYYNGEERAKGNILERFSAQQFPDLHSELNLSSLELGDSALYFCASSVGPQGPLLDTQYFGPGTRLTVL.

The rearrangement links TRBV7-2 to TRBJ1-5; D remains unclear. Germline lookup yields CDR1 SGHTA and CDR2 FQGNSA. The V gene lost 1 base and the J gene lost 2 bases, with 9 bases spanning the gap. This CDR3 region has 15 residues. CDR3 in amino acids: CASSLVRTGNQPQHF. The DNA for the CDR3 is TGTGCCAGCAGCTTAGTTCGTACAGGCAATCAGCCCCAGCATTTT. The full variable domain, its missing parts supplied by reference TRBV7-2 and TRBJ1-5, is GAGVSQSPSNKVTEKGKDVELRCDPISGHTALYWYRQSLGQGLEFLIYFQGNSAPDKSGLPSDRFSAERTGGSVSTLTIQRTQQEDSAVYLCASSLVRTGNQPQHFGDGTRLSIL.

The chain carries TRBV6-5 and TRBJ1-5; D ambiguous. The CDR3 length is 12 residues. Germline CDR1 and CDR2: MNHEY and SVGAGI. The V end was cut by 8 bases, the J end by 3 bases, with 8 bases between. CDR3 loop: CASGLFNQPQHF. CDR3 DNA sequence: TGTGCCAGCGGACTTTTCAATCAGCCCCAGCATTTT.

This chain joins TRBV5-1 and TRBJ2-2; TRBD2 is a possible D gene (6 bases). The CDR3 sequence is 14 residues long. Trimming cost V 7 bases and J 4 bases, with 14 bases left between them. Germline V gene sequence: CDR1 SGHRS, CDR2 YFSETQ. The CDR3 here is CASSVASATGELFF. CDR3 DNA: TGCGCCAGCTCCGTCGCTAGCGCCACCGGGGAGCTGTTTTTT. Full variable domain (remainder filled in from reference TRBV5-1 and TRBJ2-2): KAGVTQTPRYLIKTRGQQVTLSCSPISGHRSVSWYQQTPGQGLQFLFEYFSETQRNKGNFPGRFSGRQFSNSRSEMNVSTLELGDSALYLCASSVASATGELFFGEGSRLTVL.

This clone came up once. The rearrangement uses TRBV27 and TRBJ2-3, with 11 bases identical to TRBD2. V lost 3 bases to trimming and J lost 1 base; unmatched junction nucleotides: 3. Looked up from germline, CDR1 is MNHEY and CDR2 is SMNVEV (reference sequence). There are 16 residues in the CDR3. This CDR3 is CASSFSGGVGTDTQYF. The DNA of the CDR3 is TGTGCCAGCAGTTTTAGCGGGGGGGTAGGCACAGATACGCAGTATTTT.

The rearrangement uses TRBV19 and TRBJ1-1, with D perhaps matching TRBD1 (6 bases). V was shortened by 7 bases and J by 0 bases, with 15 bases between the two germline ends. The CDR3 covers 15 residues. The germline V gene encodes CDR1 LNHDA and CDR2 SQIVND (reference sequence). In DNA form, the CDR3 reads TGTGCCAGTAATCAACGACAGGCCTTGAACACTGAAGCTTTCTTT. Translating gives CASNQRQALNTEAFF.

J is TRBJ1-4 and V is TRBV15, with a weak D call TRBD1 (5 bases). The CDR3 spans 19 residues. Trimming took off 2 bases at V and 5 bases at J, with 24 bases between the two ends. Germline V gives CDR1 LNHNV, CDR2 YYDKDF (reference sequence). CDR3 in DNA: TGTGCCACCAGCAGATCAAACCCAGGACGGACGGGGGGGAATGAAAAACTGTTTTTT. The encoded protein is CATSRSNPGRTGGNEKLFF. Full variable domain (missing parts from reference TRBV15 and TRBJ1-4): DAMVIQNPRYQVTQFGKPVTLSCSQTLNHNVMYWYQQKSSQAPKLLFHYYDKDFNNEADTPDNFQSRRPNTSFCFLDIRSPGLGDTAMYLCATSRSNPGRTGGNEKLFFGSGTQLSVL.